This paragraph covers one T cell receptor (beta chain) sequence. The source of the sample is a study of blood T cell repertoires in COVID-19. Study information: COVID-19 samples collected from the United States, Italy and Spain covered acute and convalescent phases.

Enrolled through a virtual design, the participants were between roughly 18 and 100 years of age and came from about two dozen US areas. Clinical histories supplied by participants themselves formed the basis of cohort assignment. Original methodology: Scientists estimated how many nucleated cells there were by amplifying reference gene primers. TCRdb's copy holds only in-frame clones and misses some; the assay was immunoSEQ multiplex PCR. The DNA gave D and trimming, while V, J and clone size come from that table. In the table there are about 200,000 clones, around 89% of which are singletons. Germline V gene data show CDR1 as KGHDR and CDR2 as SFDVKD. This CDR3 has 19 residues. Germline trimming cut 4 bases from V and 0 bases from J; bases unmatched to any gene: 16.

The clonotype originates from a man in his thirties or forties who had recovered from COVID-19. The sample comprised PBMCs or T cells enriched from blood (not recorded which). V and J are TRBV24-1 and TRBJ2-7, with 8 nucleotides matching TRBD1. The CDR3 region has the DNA TGTGCCACCAGTGACCGGACAGGGAGTCCGATCATGGGCTCCTACGAGCAGTACTTC. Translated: CATSDRTGSPIMGSYEQYF.